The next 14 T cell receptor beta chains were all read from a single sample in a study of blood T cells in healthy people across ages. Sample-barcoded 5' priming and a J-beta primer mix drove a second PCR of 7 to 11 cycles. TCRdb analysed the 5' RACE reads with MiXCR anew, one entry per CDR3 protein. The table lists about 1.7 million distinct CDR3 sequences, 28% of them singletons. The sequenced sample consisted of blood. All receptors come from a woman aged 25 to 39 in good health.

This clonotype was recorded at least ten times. The CDR3 DNA reads as TGTGCCAGCACCTCACCGGGGGTAGCCAAAAACATTCAGTACTTC. This codes for CASTSPGVAKNIQYF. This chain joins TRBV6-5 and TRBJ2-4; TRBD2 might be the D (6 bases). Germline values: CDR1 MNHEY, CDR2 SVGAGI. CDR3 size: 15 residues. V lost 7 bases, J lost 0 bases, and 13 bases lay in between.

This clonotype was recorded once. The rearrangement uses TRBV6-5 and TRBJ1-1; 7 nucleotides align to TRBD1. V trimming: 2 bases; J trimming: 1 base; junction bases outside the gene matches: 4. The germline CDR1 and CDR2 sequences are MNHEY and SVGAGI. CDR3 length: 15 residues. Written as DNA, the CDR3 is TGTGCCAGCAGTTACGAGGGGGCCCCGAACACTGAAGCTTTCTTT. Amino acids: CASSYEGAPNTEAFF.

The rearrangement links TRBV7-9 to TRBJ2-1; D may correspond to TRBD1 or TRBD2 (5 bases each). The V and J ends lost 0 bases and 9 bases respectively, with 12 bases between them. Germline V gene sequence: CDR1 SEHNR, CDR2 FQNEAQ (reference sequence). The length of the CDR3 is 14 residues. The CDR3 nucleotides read TGTGCCAGCAGCTTAGCGAGGGGCTCCTCTGAGCAGTTCTTC. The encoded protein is CASSLARGSSEQFF.

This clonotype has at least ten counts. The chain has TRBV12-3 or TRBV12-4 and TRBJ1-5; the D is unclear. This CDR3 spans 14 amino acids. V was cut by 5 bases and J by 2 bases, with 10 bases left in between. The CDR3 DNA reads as TGTGCCAGCAGTACCCGACGGGGCAATCAGCCCCAGCATTTT. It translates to CASSTRRGNQPQHF.

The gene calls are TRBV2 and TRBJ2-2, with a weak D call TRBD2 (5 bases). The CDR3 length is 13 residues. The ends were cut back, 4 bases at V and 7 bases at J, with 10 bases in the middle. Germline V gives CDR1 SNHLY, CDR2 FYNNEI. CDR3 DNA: TGTGCCAGCAGTGGCAGAGGGTACGGGGAGCTGTTTTTT. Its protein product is CASSGRGYGELFF.

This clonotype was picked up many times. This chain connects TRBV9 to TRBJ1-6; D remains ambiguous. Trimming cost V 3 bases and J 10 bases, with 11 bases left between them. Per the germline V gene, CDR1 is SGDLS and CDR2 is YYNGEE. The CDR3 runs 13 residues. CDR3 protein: CASSADLGSPLHF. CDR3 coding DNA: TGTGCCAGCAGCGCCGACCTGGGCTCACCCCTCCACTTT.

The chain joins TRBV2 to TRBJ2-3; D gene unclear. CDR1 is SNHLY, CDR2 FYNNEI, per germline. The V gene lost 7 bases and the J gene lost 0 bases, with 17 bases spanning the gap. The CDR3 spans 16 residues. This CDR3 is CASTLLQAVSTDTQYF. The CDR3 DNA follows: TGTGCCAGCACGCTCCTCCAGGCTGTGAGCACAGATACGCAGTATTTT.

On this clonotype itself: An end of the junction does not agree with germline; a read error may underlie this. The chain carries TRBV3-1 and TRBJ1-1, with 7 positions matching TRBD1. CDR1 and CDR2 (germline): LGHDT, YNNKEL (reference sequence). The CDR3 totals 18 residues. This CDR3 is CASSQDAGTEPRGTEAFF. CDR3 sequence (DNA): TGTGCCAGTAGCCAAGATGCCGGGACAGAACCCAGGGGGACTGAAGCTTTCTTT. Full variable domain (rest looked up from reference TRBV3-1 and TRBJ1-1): DTAVSQTPKYLVTQMGNDKSIKCEQNLGHDTMYWYKQDSKKFLKIMFSYNNKELIINETVPNRFSPKSPDKAHLNLHINSLELGDSAVYFCASSQDAGTEPRGTEAFFGQGTRLTVV.

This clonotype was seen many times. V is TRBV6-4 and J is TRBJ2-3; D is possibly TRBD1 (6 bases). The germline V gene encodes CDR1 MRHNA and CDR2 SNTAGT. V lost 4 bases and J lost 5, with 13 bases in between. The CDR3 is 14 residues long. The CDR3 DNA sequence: TGTGCCAGCAGTGCCGCGCAAGGGGGAGATACGCAGTATTTT. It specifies CASSAAQGGDTQYF.

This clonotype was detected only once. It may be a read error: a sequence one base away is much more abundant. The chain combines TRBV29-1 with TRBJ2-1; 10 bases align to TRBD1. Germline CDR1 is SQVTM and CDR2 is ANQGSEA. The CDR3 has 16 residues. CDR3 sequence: CSAEDPTGGLYNEQFF. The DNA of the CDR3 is TGCAGCGCTGAAGATCCGACAGGGGGCCTATACAATGAGCAGTTCTTC.

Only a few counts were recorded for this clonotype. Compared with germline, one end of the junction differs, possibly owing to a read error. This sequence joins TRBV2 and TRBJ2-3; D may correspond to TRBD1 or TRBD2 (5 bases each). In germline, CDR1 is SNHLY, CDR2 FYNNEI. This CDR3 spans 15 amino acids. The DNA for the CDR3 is TGTGCCACAAAGAGAGGGGCAAGTAACACAGGTACGCAGTATTTT. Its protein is CATKRGASNTGTQYF.

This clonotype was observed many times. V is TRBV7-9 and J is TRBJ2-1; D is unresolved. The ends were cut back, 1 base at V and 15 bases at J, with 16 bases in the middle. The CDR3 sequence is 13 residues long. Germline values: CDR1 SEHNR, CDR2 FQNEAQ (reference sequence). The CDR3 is CASSLEGLVVAFF. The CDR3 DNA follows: TGTGCCAGCAGCTTAGAAGGGCTGGTGGTAGCGTTCTTC.

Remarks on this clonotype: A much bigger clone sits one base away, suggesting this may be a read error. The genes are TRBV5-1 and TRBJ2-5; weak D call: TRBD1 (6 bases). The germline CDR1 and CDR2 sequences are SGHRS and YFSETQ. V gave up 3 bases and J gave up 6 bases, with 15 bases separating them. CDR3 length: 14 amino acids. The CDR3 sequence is CASSWGQGEKTQYF. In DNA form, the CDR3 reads TGCGCCAGCAGCTGGGGGCAGGGAGAGAAGACCCAGTACTTC.

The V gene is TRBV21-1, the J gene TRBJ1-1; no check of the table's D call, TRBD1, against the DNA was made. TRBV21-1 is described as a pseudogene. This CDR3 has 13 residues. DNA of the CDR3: TGTGCCAGCAGCAAAGGACAGCACACTGAAGCTTTCTTT. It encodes CASSKGQHTEAFF.